Listed below are T cell receptor beta chains from one sample, sequenced in a study of CD8 T cells in Susac syndrome. TCRdb redid the calling of the immunoSEQ multiplex PCR reads with MiXCR, one entry per CDR3 protein. The sample holds some 190,000 distinct CDR3 sequences, roughly 95% seen once. Input material: CD4+ T cells from PBMCs. The receptors shown here come from a human donor in good health. Both conserved end residues are part of each CDR3. Each record gives: J gene, D gene, V gene, clone size, CDR3 protein, CDR3 DNA. D genes are given only for firm matches. Some rows mark clone size as missing; the rest say once, few, many or name a class of expanded clone.

J: TRBJ2-7
D: NA
V: TRBV9
size: NA
CDR3: CASSPDAPTGEQYF
DNA: TGTGCCAGCAGCCCTGATGCCCCAACGGGAGAGCAGTACTTC

J: TRBJ1-2
D: NA
V: TRBV24-1
size: NA
CDR3: CATSENYGYTF
DNA: TGTGCCACCAGTGAGAACTATGGCTACACCTTC

J: TRBJ1-2
D: NA
V: TRBV24-1
size: once
CDR3: CATSEGRGYTF
DNA: TGTGCCACCAGTGAAGGTCGGGGCTACACCTTC

J: TRBJ2-1
D: TRBD2
V: TRBV29-1
size: NA
CDR3: CSVSASGTYNEQFF
DNA: TGCAGCGTTTCCGCTAGCGGAACCTACAATGAGCAGTTCTTC

J: TRBJ2-1
D: NA
V: TRBV11-2
size: NA
CDR3: CASSFAGVNNEQFF
DNA: TGTGCCAGCAGCTTCGCAGGGGTTAACAATGAGCAGTTCTTC

J: TRBJ2-3
D: TRBD2
V: TRBV30
size: NA
CDR3: CAFRTSLQDTQYF
DNA: TGTGCTTTTAGGACTAGCTTACAAGATACGCAGTATTTT

J: TRBJ2-1
D: NA
V: TRBV9
size: NA
CDR3: CASSVAQQYNEQFF
DNA: TGTGCCAGCAGCGTAGCACAGCAATACAATGAGCAGTTCTTC

J: TRBJ1-2
D: NA
V: TRBV29-1
size: NA
CDR3: CSVEKGNYGYTF
DNA: TGCAGCGTTGAGAAGGGGAACTATGGCTACACCTTC

J: TRBJ2-1
D: TRBD2
V: TRBV20-1
size: NA
CDR3: CSASIGTSVYNEQFF
DNA: TGCAGTGCTAGTATCGGGACTAGCGTTTACAATGAGCAGTTCTTC

J: TRBJ2-2
D: NA
V: TRBV9
size: NA
CDR3: CASSVGWGASLRTNTGELFF
DNA: TGTGCCAGCAGCGTAGGATGGGGAGCATCACTGAGAACGAACACCGGGGAGCTGTTTTTT

J: TRBJ2-5
D: TRBD2
V: TRBV6-5
size: NA
CDR3: CASSLGGGIETQYF
DNA: TGTGCCAGCAGCCTTGGCGGGGGTATCGAGACCCAGTACTTC

J: TRBJ1-1
D: NA
V: TRBV9
size: NA
CDR3: CASSAGQKAEAFF
DNA: TGTGCCAGCAGCGCCGGACAGAAGGCTGAAGCTTTCTTT

J: TRBJ2-7
D: NA
V: TRBV3-1
size: NA
CDR3: CASSQVRSSYEQYF
DNA: TGTGCCAGCAGCCAAGTGCGCAGTTCCTACGAGCAGTACTTC

J: TRBJ1-1
D: NA
V: TRBV29-1
size: once
CDR3: CSVGGRGTEAFF
DNA: TGCAGCGTTGGAGGCAGGGGCACTGAAGCTTTCTTT

J: TRBJ2-1
D: NA
V: TRBV20-1
size: NA
CDR3: CSAPITGDEQFF
DNA: TGCAGTGCACCTATTACAGGTGACGAGCAGTTCTTC

J: TRBJ2-7
D: NA
V: TRBV7-2
size: NA
CDR3: CASSPEGVRGEQYF
DNA: TGTGCCAGCAGCCCGGAGGGCGTCAGGGGCGAGCAGTACTTC

J: TRBJ2-3
D: TRBD1
V: TRBV2
size: once
CDR3: CASSDRTGSGTDTQYF
DNA: TGTGCCAGCAGCGACCGGACAGGGTCTGGCACAGATACGCAGTATTTT

J: TRBJ1-2
D: TRBD1
V: TRBV14
size: NA
CDR3: CASSQDLRTGTEGYTF
DNA: TGTGCCAGCAGCCAAGACCTGCGGACAGGGACGGAGGGCTACACCTTC

J: TRBJ2-2
D: TRBD2
V: TRBV4-3
size: NA
CDR3: CASSQNAGDGELFF
DNA: TGCGCCAGCAGCCAAAATGCGGGGGACGGGGAGCTGTTTTTT

J: TRBJ2-7
D: TRBD1
V: TRBV24-1
size: once
CDR3: CATSVPRTGWRYEQYF
DNA: TGTGCCACCAGTGTCCCCCGGACAGGGTGGAGGTACGAGCAGTACTTC

J: TRBJ2-5
D: NA
V: TRBV9
size: NA
CDR3: CASSVDPGQETQYF
DNA: TGTGCCAGCAGCGTAGACCCAGGTCAAGAGACCCAGTACTTC

J: TRBJ1-1
D: NA
V: TRBV29-1
size: NA
CDR3: CSVPDGGNTEAFF
DNA: TGCAGCGTCCCTGACGGGGGCAACACTGAAGCTTTCTTT

J: TRBJ1-4
D: NA
V: TRBV20-1
size: NA
CDR3: CSARDGEGSEKLFF
DNA: TGCAGTGCTAGAGATGGCGAGGGTAGTGAAAAACTGTTTTTT

J: TRBJ2-1
D: NA
V: TRBV29-1
size: NA
CDR3: CSVEWASSYNEQFF
DNA: TGCAGCGTTGAGTGGGCGAGCTCCTACAATGAGCAGTTCTTC

J: TRBJ1-1
D: NA
V: TRBV29-1
size: few
CDR3: CSTKSGATEAFF
DNA: TGCAGCACTAAATCAGGGGCCACTGAAGCTTTTTTT

J: TRBJ2-2
D: TRBD1
V: TRBV30
size: NA
CDR3: CAWGTGQGELFF
DNA: TGTGCCTGGGGCACGGGACAGGGGGAGCTGTTTTTT

J: TRBJ2-6
D: NA
V: TRBV29-1
size: NA
CDR3: CSVEEQEPGANVLTF
DNA: TGCAGCGTTGAAGAACAGGAGCCTGGGGCCAACGTCCTGACTTTC

J: TRBJ1-2
D: NA
V: TRBV29-1
size: NA
CDR3: CSVESSTNYGYTF
DNA: TGCAGCGTTGAATCCAGCACTAACTATGGCTACACCTTC

J: TRBJ2-3
D: NA
V: TRBV24-1
size: NA
CDR3: CATRFTDTQYF
DNA: TGTGCCACCAGATTCACAGATACGCAGTATTTT

J: TRBJ2-3
D: NA
V: TRBV4-3
size: NA
CDR3: CASSQETRGADTQYF
DNA: TGCGCCAGCAGCCAAGAGACTAGGGGTGCGGATACGCAGTATTTT

J: TRBJ2-1
D: NA
V: TRBV12-3/TRBV12-4
size: NA
CDR3: CASSPDFYNEQFF
DNA: TGTGCCAGCAGTCCCGACTTCTACAATGAGCAGTTCTTC

J: TRBJ2-2
D: NA
V: TRBV24-1
size: NA
CDR3: CATSGTDIDTGELFF
DNA: TGTGCCACCAGTGGCACGGACATAGACACCGGGGAGCTGTTTTTT

J: TRBJ2-5
D: TRBD2
V: TRBV7-6
size: few
CDR3: CASSLEVGGKTQYF
DNA: TGTGCCAGCAGCTTAGAAGTGGGAGGGAAGACCCAGTACTTC

J: TRBJ2-7
D: NA
V: TRBV6-2/TRBV6-3
size: NA
CDR3: CASVQGTPYEQYF
DNA: TGTGCCAGCGTTCAGGGGACTCCCTACGAGCAGTACTTC

J: TRBJ2-7
D: NA
V: TRBV29-1
size: NA
CDR3: CSVEDAVGGEQYF
DNA: TGCAGCGTTGAAGATGCGGTGGGGGGCGAGCAGTACTTC

J: TRBJ2-5
D: NA
V: TRBV7-9
size: NA
CDR3: CASSLVMTDRETQYF
DNA: TGTGCCAGCAGCTTAGTTATGACAGACCGAGAGACCCAGTACTTC

J: TRBJ1-2
D: NA
V: TRBV9
size: NA
CDR3: CASSVDRRSHDGYTF
DNA: TGTGCCAGCAGCGTAGATAGGAGGTCACACGACGGCTACACCTTC

J: TRBJ1-3
D: TRBD1
V: TRBV29-1
size: NA
CDR3: CSGSDRGNTIYF
DNA: TGCAGCGGATCGGACAGGGGGAACACCATATATTTT

J: TRBJ1-6
D: NA
V: TRBV7-9
size: NA
CDR3: CASSPGAGTYNSPLHF
DNA: TGTGCCAGCAGCCCGGGGGCCGGGACCTATAATTCACCCCTCCACTTT